Below, 10 T cell receptor beta chains from the same sample are listed, as sequenced in a study of cytomegalovirus exposure and HLA in healthy donors. Using immunoSEQ multiplex PCR, the repertoire was profiled, and TCRdb retains in-frame clones only, with some absent. This table has about 160,000 clones, around nine tenths appearing once. The specimen sequenced was PBMCs. Receptors originate from a woman younger than 35 in good health and CMV-seronegative.

The rearrangement joins TRBV15 to TRBJ1-1, with a tentative D call TRBD1 (5 bases). CDR3 length: 15 amino acids. V shed 9 bases and J shed 6 bases, with 23 bases lying between them. CDR1 and CDR2 from the germline V gene are LNHNV and YYDKDF (reference sequence). The CDR3 is CATGLSRMGGAEAFF. In nucleotides, the CDR3 is TGTGCCACGGGGCTGTCTCGGATGGGAGGTGCTGAAGCTTTCTTT.

This clone was counted a single time. The gene calls are TRBV7-8 and TRBJ2-3, with 9 bases identical to TRBD2. V lost 3 bases and J lost 9; bases outside the gene matches: 13. The CDR3 runs 16 residues. The germline gives CDR1 SGHVS, CDR2 FQNEAQ. The CDR3 bases are TGTGCCAGCAGCTTCCCGGGCGGGAGGGCCCCACCCACGCAGTATTTT. Protein: CASSFPGGRAPPTQYF.

The chain joins TRBV6-5 to TRBJ1-1, with 12 bases that match TRBD1. Germline loops: CDR1 MNHEY, CDR2 SVGAGI. Unmatched junction bases numbered 12, after V lost 6 bases and J lost 10 bases. The CDR3 totals 15 residues. The CDR3 sequence is CASSLRDRGLLTAFF. CDR3 bases: TGTGCCAGCAGCCTCCGGGACAGGGGGCTCTTGACAGCTTTCTTT.

The chain combines TRBV7-9 with TRBJ2-1; 8 nucleotides match TRBD1. V was clipped by 5 bases and J by 9 bases; unmatched bases: 15. The CDR3 spans 16 residues. Germline loops: CDR1 SEHNR, CDR2 FQNEAQ (reference sequence). In DNA form, the CDR3 reads TGTGCCAGCAGCCCCAGGGGGCAGGGGACAGGTCCTGAGCAGTTCTTC. This gives the protein CASSPRGQGTGPEQFF.

The chain joins TRBV7-6 to TRBJ1-5; 9 bases fit TRBD1. The CDR3 is 15 amino acids. CDR1 is SGHVS and CDR2 is FNYEAQ in the germline V gene. The ends lost 5 bases at V and 4 bases at J; junction bases unmatched: 6. CDR3 protein: CASSPGQGPNQPQHF. DNA of the CDR3: TGTGCCAGCAGCCCAGGACAGGGGCCAAATCAGCCCCAGCATTTT.

The V gene is TRBV5-1, the J gene TRBJ1-2; 9 bases fit TRBD1. This CDR3 has 19 amino acids. The V gene end was trimmed by 3 bases and the J gene end by 0 bases; junction bases not matched to a gene: 15. CDR1 SGHRS and CDR2 YFSETQ come from the germline V gene. The CDR3 loop is CASSWYSRDRAIANYGYTF. CDR3 coding DNA: TGCGCCAGCAGCTGGTACTCAAGGGACAGGGCAATTGCTAACTATGGCTACACCTTC.

CDR3 in amino acids: CASRGLAGYTGELFF. For the CDR3, the DNA is TGTGCCAGCAGGGGACTAGCGGGATACACCGGGGAGCTGTTTTTT. The rearrangement joins TRBV2 to TRBJ2-2; 13 bases map to TRBD2. The CDR3 covers 15 residues. Germline CDR1 and CDR2: SNHLY and FYNNEI. V was pared by 6 bases and J by 3 bases, with 1 base of the junction left unmatched.

The V gene is TRBV9, the J gene TRBJ1-1; the D gene is possibly TRBD1 (6 bases). Looked up from germline, CDR1 is SGDLS and CDR2 is YYNGEE. The length of the CDR3 is 14 residues. Between the trimmed V and J ends, which lost 4 bases and 1 base, there was a span of 11 bases. CDR3: CASSSGQRNTEAFF. DNA for the CDR3: TGTGCCAGCAGCTCCGGACAGCGGAACACTGAAGCTTTCTTT. Full variable domain (remainder filled in from reference TRBV9 and TRBJ1-1): DSGVTQTPKHLITATGQRVTLRCSPRSGDLSVYWYQQSLDQGLQFLIQYYNGEERAKGNILERFSAQQFPDLHSELNLSSLELGDSALYFCASSSGQRNTEAFFGQGTRLTVV.

The rearrangement joins TRBV7-9 to TRBJ2-7; a weak D match, TRBD2 (6 bases). Germline loops: CDR1 SEHNR, CDR2 FQNEAQ (reference sequence). There are 15 residues in the CDR3. V was clipped by 4 bases and J by 5 bases, with 18 bases between them. The CDR3: CASSSYAAGSNEQYF. CDR3 nucleotide sequence: TGTGCCAGCAGCTCCTACGCGGCGGGGTCAAACGAGCAGTACTTC. The whole variable domain, remainder taken from reference TRBV7-9 and TRBJ2-7, is DTGVSQNPRHKITKRGQNVTFRCDPISEHNRLYWYRQTLGQGPEFLTYFQNEAQLEKSRLLSDRFSAERPKGSFSTLEIQRTEQGDSAMYLCASSSYAAGSNEQYFGPGTRLTVT.

This clone was observed a few times. The V gene is TRBV7-3, the J gene TRBJ1-1, with 9 bases fitting TRBD1. Germline-derived CDR1 and CDR2 are SGHTA and FQGTGA. The junction had 4 bases not matched to a gene; V was cut back by 4 bases and J by 4 bases. The CDR3 totals 14 residues. The CDR3, as DNA: TGTGCCAGCAGCTCCGAGACAGGGGGCACTGAAGCTTTCTTT. Translation gives CASSSETGGTEAFF.